Presented here are 7 T cell receptor beta chains from one specimen sequenced in a study of Ad26.COV2.S vaccination and SARS-CoV-2 variants. Profiling relied on immunoSEQ multiplex PCR, and the TCRdb table lists in-frame clones only, not all of them. The data hold about 390,000 clones, with over 80% observed a single time. Treatment of the sample: roughly 19 received Ad26.COV2.S at low or high dose, single or two shots; 5 received placebo; per-sample allocation not given. Samples came from day 63 after the first vaccine or placebo injection. Specimen: peripheral blood, collected in a trial of Ad26.COV2.S vaccine versus placebo. The origin of the receptors is a person between 18 and 65 years old who received the Ad26.COV2.S COVID-19 vaccine or a placebo.

The chain couples TRBV29-1 to TRBJ1-2; D not certain. V dropped 4 bases and J dropped 0 bases, with 12 bases sitting between them. Germline V gene data show CDR1 as SQVTM and CDR2 as ANQGSEA. CDR3 length: 14 residues. The CDR3 sequence is CSVGTHSSNYGYTF. CDR3 nucleotide sequence: TGCAGCGTTGGTACCCACAGCTCTAACTATGGCTACACCTTC.

With respect to this clone: This CDR3 is missing its conserved last phenylalanine or tryptophan, likely due to a read error. It is unclear where the CDR3 begins or ends on the DNA, so no DNA is shown, and the CDR3 is as TCRdb lists it. V is TRBV29-1 and J is TRBJ2-7; no DNA check was done on the table's D call, TRBD1. Both ends counted, the CDR3 spans 12 residues. CDR1 is SQVTM, CDR2 ANQGSEA, per germline. CDR3 sequence reads: CSVEGPGGLVLL.

CDR3 region: CASSLSKGYTDTQYF. Here the CDR3 DNA reads TGTGCCAGCAGCTTATCAAAGGGGTACACAGATACGCAGTATTTT. The chain couples TRBV7-2 to TRBJ2-3, with a possible D match to TRBD1 (5 bases). The germline CDR1 and CDR2 sequences are SGHTA and FQGNSA. This CDR3 contains 15 residues. V dropped 2 bases and J dropped 2 bases, with 11 bases sitting between them. The entire variable domain, with the rest obtained from reference TRBV7-2 and TRBJ2-3, is as follows: GAGVSQSPSNKVTEKGKDVELRCDPISGHTALYWYRQSLGQGLEFLIYFQGNSAPDKSGLPSDRFSAERTGGSVSTLTIQRTQQEDSAVYLCASSLSKGYTDTQYFGPGTRLTVL.

This clone appeared once. V and J are TRBV5-8 and TRBJ2-7, with 11 bases aligning to TRBD1. Losses at the gene ends were 4 bases for V and 3 bases for J; bases not matched to a gene: 6. The CDR3 extends over 15 amino acids. Per the germline V gene, CDR1 is SGHTS and CDR2 is YDEGEE. The CDR3 spells CASSRGQGVDYEQYF. DNA of the CDR3: TGTGCCAGCAGCAGGGGACAGGGGGTGGACTACGAGCAGTACTTC.

The chain is built from TRBV9 and TRBJ1-3, with TRBD1 as a possible D gene (5 bases). CDR1 SGDLS and CDR2 YYNGEE come from the germline V gene. The V end lost 4 bases, the J end lost 10 bases, and 15 bases lay between the germline ends. CDR3 length equals 13 residues. The CDR3 is CASSQEGGVTIYF. The CDR3 nucleotides read TGTGCCAGCAGCCAAGAGGGAGGGGTAACCATATATTTT.

CDR3 in DNA: TGTGCCAGCTCACCAGCTGTCTGGGACACCATATATTTT. Translation: CASSPAVWDTIYF. The genes are TRBV18 and TRBJ1-3; no reliable D call. CDR1 is KGHSH and CDR2 is LQKENI in the germline V gene. V lost 2 bases, J lost 8 bases, and 10 bases lay in between. The CDR3 is 13 residues long.

This clone was picked up one time. The V and J genes are TRBV5-4 and TRBJ1-4; possible D gene TRBD1, 5 bases. The CDR3 consists of 17 residues. The V end was cut by 4 bases, the J end by 0 bases, with 16 bases between. CDR1 and CDR2 from the germline V gene are SGHNT and YYREEE (reference sequence). CDR3 loop: CASSPGRVTTTNEKLFF. CDR3 DNA: TGTGCCAGCAGCCCGGGGCGGGTTACTACAACTAATGAAAAACTGTTTTTT.